This T cell receptor beta chain derives from a study of shared clonotypes between healthy human individuals. Study results and limitations: Clonotype sharing among the donors was expected to vary with sequencing depth.

As for this clone: Its antigen is undetermined.

The method was immunoSEQ multiplex PCR; TCRdb's version includes in-frame clones alone and lacks a portion of them. This sample has approximately 2.3 million clones, with roughly 93% found just once. Germline CDR1 is SGHRS and CDR2 is YFSETQ. Between the trimmed V and J ends, which lost 0 bases and 1 base, there was a span of 13 bases. The CDR3 spans 16 residues. Division of CD4+ cells produced a CD45RA+ naive subset and a CD45RA-negative memory subset. Sequencing was performed on naive CD4+ T cells from PBMCs. Documented subset: CD45RA+ positively selected. The rearrangement uses TRBV5-1 and TRBJ1-1; tentative D call: TRBD1 (6 bases). This clonotype originated in a man aged 18 to 29 in good health. Some clones in this sample may be carry-over from other donors' samples. The DNA for the CDR3 is TGCGCCAGCAGCTTGGCTGCGGGACACCCGAACACTGAAGCTTTCTTT. It translates to CASSLAAGHPNTEAFF.